A selection of T cell receptor beta chains follows, all from one sample in a study of CD8+CD57+ T cells in acquired aplastic anemia. One entry per CDR3 protein, called by TCRdb with MiXCR from the reads. Of 200,000 to 250,000 distinct CDR3 sequences listed, roughly two thirds are singletons. Sequencing was done on a sample of sorted CD4+, CD8+, or CD8+CD57+ T cells (not recorded which) from PBMCs. Every receptor here comes from a human donor with aplastic anemia. The CDR3 runs from the conserved cysteine through the conserved F or W. A D gene is named only where the DNA matches it firmly. Rows may omit the clone size; those that give it use once, few, many or a size class.

d_gene: NA
j_gene: TRBJ2-7
v_gene: TRBV7-8
abundance: once
CDR3aa: CASSLGHLYEQYF
CDR3nt: TGTGCCAGCAGCCTTGGACACCTCTACGAGCAGTACTTC

d_gene: NA
j_gene: TRBJ2-4
v_gene: TRBV5-6
abundance: many
CDR3aa: CASSSSLLDKNIQYF
CDR3nt: TGTGCCAGCAGCTCGTCCCTCCTAGACAAAAACATTCAGTACTTC

d_gene: TRBD2
j_gene: TRBJ2-5
v_gene: TRBV5-1
abundance: NA
CDR3aa: CASSLAWRGGPETQYF
CDR3nt: TGCGCCAGCAGCTTGGCCTGGCGGGGGGGGCCGGAGACCCAGTACTTC

d_gene: TRBD1
j_gene: TRBJ2-3
v_gene: TRBV19
abundance: NA
CDR3aa: CASSVQGGDTQYF
CDR3nt: TGTGCCAGTAGTGTACAGGGGGGAGATACGCAGTATTTT

d_gene: NA
j_gene: TRBJ2-2
v_gene: TRBV9
abundance: many
CDR3aa: CASSQGGTGELFF
CDR3nt: TGTGCCAGCAGCCAGGGTGGCACCGGGGAGCTGTTTTTT

d_gene: NA
j_gene: TRBJ1-1
v_gene: TRBV7-2
abundance: NA
CDR3aa: CASTKQGLNTEAFF
CDR3nt: TGTGCCAGCACCAAACAGGGCCTAAACACTGAAGCTTTCTTT

d_gene: NA
j_gene: TRBJ2-7
v_gene: TRBV9
abundance: NA
CDR3aa: CASSVDEDSYEQYF
CDR3nt: TGTGCCAGCAGCGTAGATGAAGACTCCTACGAGCAGTACTTC

d_gene: NA
j_gene: TRBJ2-7
v_gene: TRBV7-2
abundance: NA
CDR3aa: CASRGGSSYEQYF
CDR3nt: TGTGCCAGCAGAGGGGGGAGCTCCTACGAGCAGTACTTC

d_gene: NA
j_gene: TRBJ2-5
v_gene: TRBV6-6
abundance: NA
CDR3aa: CASSYFRDSLGGTQYF
CDR3nt: TGTGCCAGCAGTTACTTTAGGGACAGCCTCGGGGGGACCCAGTACTTC

d_gene: TRBD1
j_gene: TRBJ2-5
v_gene: TRBV7-2
abundance: NA
CDR3aa: CASGYRGRQETQYF
CDR3nt: TGTGCCAGCGGGTACAGGGGGCGCCAAGAGACCCAGTACTTC

d_gene: TRBD2
j_gene: TRBJ2-3
v_gene: TRBV6-4
abundance: NA
CDR3aa: CASSQSSGSADTQYF
CDR3nt: TGTGCCAGCAGCCAGAGTAGCGGGAGCGCGGATACGCAGTATTTT

d_gene: TRBD1
j_gene: TRBJ1-2
v_gene: TRBV20-1
abundance: NA
CDR3aa: CSARDDREQRYTF
CDR3nt: TGCAGTGCTAGAGATGACAGGGAACAGCGCTACACCTTC

d_gene: NA
j_gene: TRBJ1-1
v_gene: TRBV10-1
abundance: NA
CDR3aa: CASRARTPGWHTEAFF
CDR3nt: TGCGCCAGCAGGGCGCGAACACCGGGGTGGCACACTGAAGCTTTCTTT

d_gene: TRBD1
j_gene: TRBJ1-4
v_gene: TRBV29-1
abundance: NA
CDR3aa: CSVEEGTGRRGKLFF
CDR3nt: TGCAGCGTTGAAGAGGGGACAGGGAGGAGGGGAAAACTGTTTTTT

d_gene: TRBD2
j_gene: TRBJ2-1
v_gene: TRBV7-9
abundance: once
CDR3aa: CASRRPFSGTDNEQFF
CDR3nt: TGTGCCAGCCGACGACCCTTTAGCGGGACGGACAATGAGCAGTTCTTC

d_gene: NA
j_gene: TRBJ2-5
v_gene: TRBV6-5
abundance: NA
CDR3aa: CASSLYGEETQYF
CDR3nt: TGTGCCAGCAGTTTATATGGGGAAGAGACCCAGTACTTC